Each of the 24 T cell receptor beta chains below was sequenced from the same sample in a study of T cell responses to AZD1222 COVID-19 vaccine. The data were produced by immunoSEQ multiplex PCR, yet TCRdb's version contains in-frame clones alone and is incomplete. Of some 140,000 clones detected, 80% to 95% appear once; the ten largest clones hold about 3%. The sequences come from peripheral blood, collected on day 0 of AZD1222 vaccination. All receptors come from an adult in good health.

V and J are TRBV27 and TRBJ1-2, with D uncertain. The CDR3 covers 16 residues. Trimming shortened V by 4 bases and J by 1 base, and 16 bases separated the two germline ends. Germline CDR1 is MNHEY and CDR2 is SMNVEV (reference sequence). The CDR3 nucleotides are TGTGCCAGCAGTTACCTCCCACGGAGTTTTAACTATGGCTACACCTTC. Translation: CASSYLPRSFNYGYTF.

The chain employs TRBV10-3 and TRBJ1-6; no definite D call. Germline values: CDR1 ENHRY, CDR2 SYGVKD. V lost 4 bases and J lost 7, with 5 bases in between. This CDR3 spans 12 amino acids. The CDR3 is CAISGPNSPLHF. In DNA form, the CDR3 reads TGTGCCATCAGTGGCCCGAATTCACCCCTCCACTTT.

The chain recombines TRBV27 with TRBJ2-1; 13 nucleotides align to TRBD2. The CDR3 contains 15 residues. Germline V gene lookup returns CDR1 MNHEY and CDR2 SMNVEV (reference sequence). Trimming removed 3 bases from V and 6 bases from J; junction bases left unmatched: 2. CDR3 amino acids: CASSFGLAGVNEQFF. DNA for the CDR3: TGTGCCAGCAGTTTCGGACTAGCGGGAGTCAATGAGCAGTTCTTC.

The chain employs TRBV27 and TRBJ1-2, with 7 bases identical to TRBD1. Losses at the gene ends were 5 bases for V and 5 bases for J; bases not matched to a gene: 8. Germline V gene data show CDR1 as MNHEY and CDR2 as SMNVEV (reference sequence). This CDR3 has 14 residues. CDR3 in DNA: TGTGCCAGCAGTCCCCGGGACAGATTTTATGGCTACACCTTC. Translation: CASSPRDRFYGYTF.

The chain carries TRBV3-1 (or the pseudogene TRBV3-2) and TRBJ1-2, with a weak D call TRBD1 (5 bases). The CDR3 covers 15 residues. The germline V and J ends were trimmed by 4 bases and 4 bases, with 16 bases remaining between them. The germline CDR1 and CDR2 sequences are LGHDT and YNNKEL (reference sequence). CDR3 bases: TGTGCCAGCAGCCTTGGGACGGTCTCCGGCTATGGCTACACCTTC. As protein: CASSLGTVSGYGYTF.

The V and J genes are TRBV7-2 and TRBJ2-7; D is unclear. The CDR3 is 13 amino acids. Trimming removed 5 bases at V and 3 bases at J, with 11 bases between. The V gene's germline CDR1 is SGHTA and CDR2 FQGNSA. The CDR3 is CASSVNGYYEQYF. DNA of the CDR3: TGTGCCAGCAGCGTAAACGGATACTACGAGCAGTACTTC.

The V and J genes are TRBV10-1 and TRBJ2-3; D unresolved. Germline loops: CDR1 WNHNN, CDR2 SYGVQD (reference sequence). Trimming removed 3 bases from V and 4 bases from J, with 11 bases in between. The CDR3 spans 14 residues. CDR3 residues: CASSEKGIPDTQYF. As DNA, the CDR3 is TGCGCCAGCAGTGAAAAGGGTATACCAGATACGCAGTATTTT.

CDR3 region: CASSLRGGGQPQHF. The CDR3 bases are TGTGCCAGCAGTTTAAGGGGTGGTGGCCAGCCCCAGCATTTT. The gene calls are TRBV28 and TRBJ1-5; a weak D match, TRBD1 (5 bases). CDR3 size: 14 residues. The V gene lost 2 bases and the J gene lost 7 bases, with 12 bases spanning the gap. Germline-derived CDR1 and CDR2 are MDHEN and SYDVKM.

The chain carries TRBV4-3 and TRBJ2-1; TRBD1 is a possible D gene (6 bases). The CDR3 loop spans 17 amino acids. Trimming cost V 0 bases and J 6 bases, with 18 bases left between them. In germline, CDR1 is LGHNA, CDR2 YSLEER. CDR3 nucleotides: TGCGCCAGCAGCCAAGAAGACCGGGACAAACGTGCCAATGAGCAGTTCTTC. This gives the protein CASSQEDRDKRANEQFF.

In nucleotides, the CDR3 is TGTGCCACCAGCAGAGGGGGGCGGAACCCCCCCGGGGACCAGTACTTC. It is translated as CATSRGGRNPPGDQYF. J is TRBJ2-5 and V is TRBV15, with D perhaps TRBD1 (6 bases). Germline loops: CDR1 LNHNV, CDR2 YYDKDF (reference sequence). Trimming cost V 1 base and J 10 bases, with 22 bases left between them. The CDR3 spans 16 residues.

This clone occurred once. The chain has TRBV11-3 and TRBJ1-1, with TRBD1 identical over 7 bases. V trimming: 5 bases; J trimming: 1 base; junction bases outside the gene matches: 4. Germline V gene lookup returns CDR1 SGHNT and CDR2 YENEEA. This CDR3 is 14 amino acids long. The CDR3 bases are TGTGCCAGCAGCAGAGGGGGCGGGAACACTGAAGCTTTCTTT. Its translation is CASSRGGGNTEAFF.

The chain couples TRBV6-2 or TRBV6-3 to TRBJ2-7, with D perhaps matching TRBD2 (5 bases). CDR3 length: 15 residues. Per the germline V gene, CDR1 is MNHEY and CDR2 is SVGEGT. V lost 5 bases and J lost 2, with 16 bases in between. The DNA for the CDR3 is TGTGCCAGCAGTCCCCGCGGGCTAGCAACCTACGAGCAGTACTTC. Its protein product is CASSPRGLATYEQYF.

The chain combines TRBV4-2 with TRBJ1-2; 7 nucleotides align to TRBD1. This CDR3 spans 15 amino acids. V was pared by 1 base and J by 5 bases, with 7 bases of the junction left unmatched. CDR1 is LGHNA and CDR2 is YNFKEQ in the germline V gene. Here the CDR3 DNA reads TGTGCCAGCAGCCAAGGGCCCGGGACAGCATATGGCTACACCTTC. The encoded protein is CASSQGPGTAYGYTF.

The chain links TRBV20-1 to TRBJ1-2, with 9 bases lining up with TRBD1. The ends lost 3 bases at V and 4 bases at J; junction bases unmatched: 6. CDR1 and CDR2 from the germline V gene are DFQATT and SNEGSKA (reference sequence). There are 14 residues in the CDR3. CDR3 amino acids: CSASADRGGYGYTF. CDR3 bases: TGCAGTGCTAGTGCCGACAGGGGGGGCTATGGCTACACCTTC.

This sequence joins TRBV27 and TRBJ2-1; 8 nucleotides line up with TRBD2. Germline CDR1 MNHEY, CDR2 SMNVEV (reference sequence). Trimming removed 0 bases from V and 4 bases from J; junction bases left unmatched: 8. The CDR3 is made up of 17 amino acids. As DNA, the CDR3 is TGTGCCAGCAGTTTATCGGCAGCGGGAGTTGTTTACAATGAGCAGTTCTTC. It translates to CASSLSAAGVVYNEQFF.

The J gene is TRBJ2-3, the V gene TRBV9; 15 nucleotides match TRBD2. Per germline, CDR1 SGDLS and CDR2 YYNGEE. There are 21 residues in the CDR3. The V segment lost 3 bases and the J segment 5 bases; nucleotides outside the gene matches: 19. This chain's CDR3 is CASSAWLGTSGRNREKDTQYF. In DNA form, the CDR3 reads TGTGCCAGCAGCGCCTGGCTAGGGACTAGCGGGAGGAATAGGGAGAAAGATACGCAGTATTTT.

V usage is TRBV7-2 and J usage is TRBJ1-2; the D is unclear. This CDR3 is built from 16 residues. With 1 base removed from V and 4 bases from J, the gap between germline ends came to 16 bases. Germline assignment: CDR1 SGHTA and CDR2 FQGNSA. The CDR3, as DNA: TGTGCCAGCAGCTTAGTAGGTCTCAGCCCTCTCTATGGCTACACCTTC. It yields the protein CASSLVGLSPLYGYTF.

This rearrangement joins TRBV7-8 to TRBJ1-2, with a weak D call TRBD1 (5 bases). Germline CDR1 is SGHVS and CDR2 is FQNEAQ. V was pared by 5 bases and J by 6 bases, with 16 bases between. CDR3 length: 14 amino acids. CDR3 region: CASSPRDSRHGYTF. DNA for the CDR3: TGTGCCAGCAGCCCACGGGACTCCCGGCATGGCTACACCTTC.

The chain links TRBV6-6 to TRBJ2-1; the D is unclear. With 6 bases removed from V and 1 base from J, the gap between germline ends came to 4 bases. Germline CDR1 and CDR2: MNHNY and SVGAGI (reference sequence). The CDR3 covers 12 residues. CDR3 in amino acids: CASSGSYNEQFF. The CDR3 bases are TGTGCCAGCAGCGGTTCCTACAATGAGCAGTTCTTC.

The V and J genes are TRBV28 and TRBJ1-5; 9 nucleotides align to TRBD1. This CDR3 has 14 residues. With 6 bases clipped from V and 5 bases from J, the junction kept 5 bases outside the gene matches. Germline loops: CDR1 MDHEN, CDR2 SYDVKM. This CDR3 reads CASRRDRDDQPQHF. In nucleotides, the CDR3 is TGTGCCAGCAGGCGGGACAGGGACGATCAGCCCCAGCATTTT.

The V gene is TRBV28, the J gene TRBJ2-7; TRBD1 aligns across 9 bases. The CDR3 has 14 amino acids. V shed 3 bases, J shed 5 bases, and the junction held 5 bases outside the gene matches. Germline assignment: CDR1 MDHEN and CDR2 SYDVKM. The CDR3 DNA follows: TGTGCCAGCAGTTTTGGGACAGGGCGTGACGAGCAGTACTTC. Translated: CASSFGTGRDEQYF.

The chain joins TRBV20-1 to TRBJ2-5, with D unresolved. V lost 3 bases and J lost 5, with 7 bases in between. Germline CDR1 and CDR2: DFQATT and SNEGSKA (reference sequence). This CDR3 comprises 11 residues. For the CDR3, the DNA is TGCAGTGCTAGGGCAGTCGAGACCCAGTACTTC. Residues: CSARAVETQYF.

Concerning this clone: Other DNA sequences of this sample code for an identical CDR3. The gene calls are TRBV19 and TRBJ2-3; possibly TRBD2 for D (5 bases). The CDR3 has 15 residues. V was pared by 6 bases and J by 2 bases, with 15 bases between. Germline assignment: CDR1 LNHDA and CDR2 SQIVND (reference sequence). The CDR3 here is CASSPRQRNTDTQYF. The CDR3 DNA sequence: TGTGCCAGTAGCCCACGGCAGCGGAACACAGATACGCAGTATTTT.

The rearrangement links TRBV19 to TRBJ2-7, with D possibly being TRBD1 or TRBD2 (5 bases each). V was pared by 1 base and J by 2 bases, with 12 bases between. This CDR3 is 15 amino acids long. Germline lookup yields CDR1 LNHDA and CDR2 SQIVND (reference sequence). CDR3 coding DNA: TGTGCCAGTAGTATAGGGGCAGGGAGAACCTACGAGCAGTACTTC. It specifies CASSIGAGRTYEQYF.